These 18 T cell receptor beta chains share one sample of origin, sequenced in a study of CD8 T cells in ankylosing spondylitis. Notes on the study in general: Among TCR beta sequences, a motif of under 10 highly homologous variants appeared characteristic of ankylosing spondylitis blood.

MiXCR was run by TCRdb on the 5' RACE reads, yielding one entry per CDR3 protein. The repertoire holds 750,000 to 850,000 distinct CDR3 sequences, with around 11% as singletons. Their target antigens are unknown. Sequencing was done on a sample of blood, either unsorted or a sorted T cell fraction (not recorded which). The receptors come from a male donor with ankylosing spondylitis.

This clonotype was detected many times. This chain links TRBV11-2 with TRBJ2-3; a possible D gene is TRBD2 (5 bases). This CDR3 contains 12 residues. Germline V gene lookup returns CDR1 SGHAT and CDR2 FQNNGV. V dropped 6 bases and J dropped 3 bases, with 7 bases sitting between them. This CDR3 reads CASRLATDTQYF. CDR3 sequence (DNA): TGTGCCAGCAGGCTAGCAACAGATACGCAGTATTTT.

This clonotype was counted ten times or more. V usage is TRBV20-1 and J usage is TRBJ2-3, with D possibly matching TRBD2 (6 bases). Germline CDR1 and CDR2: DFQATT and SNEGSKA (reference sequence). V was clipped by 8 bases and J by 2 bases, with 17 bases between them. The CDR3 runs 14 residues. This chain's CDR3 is CSTVVGDFTDTQYF. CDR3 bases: TGCAGTACCGTAGTTGGGGACTTCACAGATACGCAGTATTTT.

Here the CDR3 DNA reads TGCGCCAGCAGTTTGACAGGGGACCGCCGAGAGACCCAGTACTTC. Amino acids: CASSLTGDRRETQYF. The chain couples TRBV5-1 to TRBJ2-5; TRBD1 agrees at 8 bases. Losses at the gene ends were 5 bases for V and 4 bases for J; bases not matched to a gene: 10. The CDR3 is 15 amino acids. Looked up from germline, CDR1 is SGHRS and CDR2 is YFSETQ. Drawing the rest from reference TRBV5-1 and TRBJ2-5, the complete variable domain is KAGVTQTPRYLIKTRGQQVTLSCSPISGHRSVSWYQQTPGQGLQFLFEYFSETQRNKGNFPGRFSGRQFSNSRSEMNVSTLELGDSALYLCASSLTGDRRETQYFGPGTRLLVL.

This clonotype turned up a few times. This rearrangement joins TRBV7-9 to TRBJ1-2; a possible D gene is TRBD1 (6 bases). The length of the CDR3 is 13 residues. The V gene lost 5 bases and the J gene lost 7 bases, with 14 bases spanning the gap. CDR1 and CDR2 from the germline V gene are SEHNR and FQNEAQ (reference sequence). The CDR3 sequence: CASSPQTGGGYTF. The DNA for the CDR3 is TGTGCCAGCAGCCCCCAGACAGGTGGTGGCTACACCTTC.

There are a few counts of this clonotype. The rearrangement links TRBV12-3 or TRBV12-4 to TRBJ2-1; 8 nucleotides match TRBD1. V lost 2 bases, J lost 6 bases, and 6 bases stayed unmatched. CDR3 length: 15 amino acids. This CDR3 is CASSLRDRFFNEQFF. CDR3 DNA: TGTGCCAGCAGTTTAAGGGACAGGTTTTTCAATGAGCAGTTCTTC.

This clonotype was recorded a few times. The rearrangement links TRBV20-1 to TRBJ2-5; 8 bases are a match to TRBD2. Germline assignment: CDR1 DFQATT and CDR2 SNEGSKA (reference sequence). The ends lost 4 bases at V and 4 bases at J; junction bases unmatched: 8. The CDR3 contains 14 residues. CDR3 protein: CSAKRGGPGETQYF. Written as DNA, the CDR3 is TGCAGTGCTAAACGCGGGGGGCCAGGAGAGACCCAGTACTTC.

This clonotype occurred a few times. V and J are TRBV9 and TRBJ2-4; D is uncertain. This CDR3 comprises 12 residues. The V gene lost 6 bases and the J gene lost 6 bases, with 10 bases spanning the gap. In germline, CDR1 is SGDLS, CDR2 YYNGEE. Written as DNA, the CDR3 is TGTGCCAGCACCGACGAGTCAAACATTCAGTACTTC. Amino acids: CASTDESNIQYF.

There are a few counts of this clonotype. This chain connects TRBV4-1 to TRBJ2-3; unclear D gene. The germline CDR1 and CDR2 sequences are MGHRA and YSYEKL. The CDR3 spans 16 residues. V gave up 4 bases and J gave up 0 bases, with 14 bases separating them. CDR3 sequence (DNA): TGCGCCAGCAGCCGTCCCCCCGGGCAGAGCACAGATACGCAGTATTTT. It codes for CASSRPPGQSTDTQYF.

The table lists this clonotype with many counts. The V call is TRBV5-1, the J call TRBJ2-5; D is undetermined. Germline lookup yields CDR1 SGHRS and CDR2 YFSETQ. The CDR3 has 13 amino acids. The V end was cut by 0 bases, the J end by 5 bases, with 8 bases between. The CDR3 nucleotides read TGCGCCAGCAGCTTGGCCGTCGGTGAGACCCAGTACTTC. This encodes CASSLAVGETQYF.

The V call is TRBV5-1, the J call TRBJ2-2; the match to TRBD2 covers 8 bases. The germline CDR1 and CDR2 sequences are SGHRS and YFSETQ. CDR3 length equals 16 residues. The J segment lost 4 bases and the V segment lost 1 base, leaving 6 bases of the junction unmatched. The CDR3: CASSLFSGGSTGELFF. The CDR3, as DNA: TGCGCCAGCAGCTTGTTCAGCGGGGGTAGCACCGGGGAGCTGTTTTTT. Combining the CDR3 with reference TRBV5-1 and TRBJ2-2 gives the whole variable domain KAGVTQTPRYLIKTRGQQVTLSCSPISGHRSVSWYQQTPGQGLQFLFEYFSETQRNKGNFPGRFSGRQFSNSRSEMNVSTLELGDSALYLCASSLFSGGSTGELFFGEGSRLTVL.

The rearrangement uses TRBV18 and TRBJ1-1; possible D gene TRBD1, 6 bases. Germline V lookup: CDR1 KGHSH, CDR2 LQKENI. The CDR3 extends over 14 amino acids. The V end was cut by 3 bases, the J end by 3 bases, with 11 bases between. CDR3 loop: CASSPTTGDTEAFF. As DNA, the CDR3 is TGTGCCAGCTCACCCACGACAGGAGACACTGAAGCTTTCTTT.

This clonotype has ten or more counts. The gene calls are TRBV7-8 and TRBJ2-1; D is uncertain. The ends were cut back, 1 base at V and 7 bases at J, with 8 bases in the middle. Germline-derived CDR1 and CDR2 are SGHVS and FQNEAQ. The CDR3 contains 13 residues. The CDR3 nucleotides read TGTGCCAGCAGCTTAGATAGACTGAATGAGCAGTTCTTC. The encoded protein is CASSLDRLNEQFF.

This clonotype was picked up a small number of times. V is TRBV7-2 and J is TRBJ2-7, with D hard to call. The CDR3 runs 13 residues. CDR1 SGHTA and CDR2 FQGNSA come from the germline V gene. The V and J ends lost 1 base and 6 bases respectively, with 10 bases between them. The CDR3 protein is CASSLGLVVEQYF. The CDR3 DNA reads TGTGCCAGCAGCTTAGGCCTAGTGGTCGAGCAGTACTTC.

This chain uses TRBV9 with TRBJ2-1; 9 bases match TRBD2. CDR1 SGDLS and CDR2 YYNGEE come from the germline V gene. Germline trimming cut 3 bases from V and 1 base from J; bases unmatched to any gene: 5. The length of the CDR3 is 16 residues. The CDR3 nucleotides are TGTGCCAGCAGCGCGACTAGCGGAACTTCCTACAATGAGCAGTTCTTC. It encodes CASSATSGTSYNEQFF.

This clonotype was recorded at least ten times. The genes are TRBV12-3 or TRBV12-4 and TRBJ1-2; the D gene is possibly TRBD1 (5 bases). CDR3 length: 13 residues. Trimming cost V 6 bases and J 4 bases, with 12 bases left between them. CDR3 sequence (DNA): TGTGCCAGCAGCCGGCCAGGGACCTATGGCTACACCTTC. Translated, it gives CASSRPGTYGYTF.

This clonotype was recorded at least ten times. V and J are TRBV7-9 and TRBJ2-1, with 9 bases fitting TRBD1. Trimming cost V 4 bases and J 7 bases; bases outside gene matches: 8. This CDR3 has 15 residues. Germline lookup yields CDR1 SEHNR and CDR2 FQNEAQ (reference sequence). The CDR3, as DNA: TGTGCCAGCAGCTCCGGGGACAGGGATAAGAATGAGCAGTTCTTC. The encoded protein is CASSSGDRDKNEQFF.

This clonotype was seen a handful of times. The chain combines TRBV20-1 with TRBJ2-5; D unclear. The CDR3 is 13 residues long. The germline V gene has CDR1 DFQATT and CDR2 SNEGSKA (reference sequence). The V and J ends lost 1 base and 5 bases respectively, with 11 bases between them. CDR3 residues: CSARGNVVETQYF. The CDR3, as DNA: TGCAGTGCTAGAGGCAACGTGGTGGAGACCCAGTACTTC.

CDR3: CASSPNWELTDTQYF. CDR3 DNA sequence: TGTGCCAGCAGCCCGAACTGGGAACTCACAGATACGCAGTATTTT. This sequence joins TRBV5-6 and TRBJ2-3, with unresolved D. V lost 4 bases and J 2 bases, leaving 14 bases between the germline ends. The CDR3 runs 15 residues. Germline CDR1 SGHDT, CDR2 YYEEEE.